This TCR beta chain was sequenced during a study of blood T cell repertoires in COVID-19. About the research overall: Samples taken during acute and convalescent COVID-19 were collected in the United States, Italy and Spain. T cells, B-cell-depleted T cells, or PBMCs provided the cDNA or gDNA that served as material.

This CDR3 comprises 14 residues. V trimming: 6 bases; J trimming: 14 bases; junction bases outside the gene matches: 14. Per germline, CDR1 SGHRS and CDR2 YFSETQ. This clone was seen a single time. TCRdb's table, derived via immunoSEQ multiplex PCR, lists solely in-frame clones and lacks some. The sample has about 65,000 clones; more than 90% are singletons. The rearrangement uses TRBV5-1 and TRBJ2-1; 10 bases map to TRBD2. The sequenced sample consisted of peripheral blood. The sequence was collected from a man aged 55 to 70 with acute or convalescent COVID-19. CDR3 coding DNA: TGCGCCAGCATCCCGGAGATAGCGGGGGGCCGAGAGTTCTTC. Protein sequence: CASIPEIAGGREFF.